These 20 T cell receptor beta chains share one sample of origin, sequenced in a study of vaccination effects on CD4 cells after COVID-19. Using immunoSEQ multiplex PCR, the repertoire was profiled, and TCRdb retains in-frame clones only, with some absent. This table holds roughly 50,000 clones, 80% to 85% found once. Within the ViraFEST assay, antigen-specific CD4+ T cells underwent expansion with viral peptide pools prior to sequencing. Culture proceeded for nine to eleven days, and CD4+ T cells were then isolated. No antigen has been identified for these receptors. This specimen consisted of CD4+ T cells from PBMCs cultured with HCoV-229E spike peptides, obtained before COVID-19 vaccination. These receptors were obtained from a human donor who received a COVID-19 vaccine.

This chain connects TRBV6-5 to TRBJ2-2; possible D gene TRBD2, 5 bases. Germline V gene sequence: CDR1 MNHEY, CDR2 SVGAGI. The CDR3 is 13 residues long. The V and J ends lost 6 bases and 4 bases respectively, with 9 bases between them. The CDR3 sequence: CASRGATTGELFF. Here the CDR3 DNA reads TGTGCCAGCAGGGGAGCGACCACCGGGGAGCTGTTTTTT.

The chain uses TRBV2 and TRBJ2-1; the match to TRBD2 covers 7 bases. The CDR3 sequence is 14 residues long. Looked up from germline, CDR1 is SNHLY and CDR2 is FYNNEI. V lost 10 bases and J lost 4; bases outside the gene matches: 10. Here the CDR3 DNA reads TGTGCCATCGATGTATGGCGGGGGTACAATGAGCAGTTCTTC. Amino acids: CAIDVWRGYNEQFF.

This chain connects TRBV28 to TRBJ1-2, with D unclear. The CDR3 is 13 amino acids. Germline loops: CDR1 MDHEN, CDR2 SYDVKM. Trimming took 5 bases from V and 8 from J, leaving 15 bases between them. DNA for the CDR3: TGTGCCAGCAGTCTCCGGCAACATAAAGGCTACACCTTC. It encodes CASSLRQHKGYTF.

V usage is TRBV18 and J usage is TRBJ2-7; D is unresolved. CDR1 and CDR2 from the germline V gene are KGHSH and LQKENI. Trimming took off 1 base at V and 0 bases at J, with 10 bases between the two ends. The CDR3 loop spans 15 amino acids. The CDR3 protein is CASSPRASSSYEQYV. The CDR3, as DNA: TGTGCCAGCTCACCACGGGCCTCAAGCTCCTACGAGCAGTACGTC.

This clone appeared a few times. V gene TRBV18 combines with J gene TRBJ1-2; perhaps TRBD1 as D (6 bases). The ends were cut back, 3 bases at V and 3 bases at J, with 8 bases in the middle. CDR3 length equals 13 residues. The germline CDR1 and CDR2 sequences are KGHSH and LQKENI. The CDR3 DNA is TGTGCCAGCTCACCGGGACAAGACTATGGCTACACCTTC. It is translated as CASSPGQDYGYTF.

The chain combines TRBV4-1 with TRBJ2-6; tentative D call: TRBD2 (5 bases). The CDR3 is made up of 18 amino acids. Trimming shortened V by 0 bases and J by 0 bases, and 12 bases separated the two germline ends. Germline CDR1 and CDR2: MGHRA and YSYEKL. CDR3 sequence reads: CASSQDATGLSGANVLTF. In DNA form, the CDR3 reads TGCGCCAGCAGCCAAGACGCGACCGGACTCTCTGGGGCCAACGTCCTGACTTTC.

The chain is built from TRBV5-1 and TRBJ1-6, with D perhaps matching TRBD1 (5 bases). The CDR3 runs to 17 residues. Trimming left V 4 bases short and J 5 bases short, with 19 bases between. Per the germline V gene, CDR1 is SGHRS and CDR2 is YFSETQ. The CDR3 sequence is CASSPMGGSPDNSPLHF. CDR3 nucleotide sequence: TGCGCCAGCAGCCCAATGGGGGGAAGTCCGGATAATTCACCCCTCCACTTT. The full variable domain, completed using reference TRBV5-1 and TRBJ1-6, is KAGVTQTPRYLIKTRGQQVTLSCSPISGHRSVSWYQQTPGQGLQFLFEYFSETQRNKGNFPGRFSGRQFSNSRSEMNVSTLELGDSALYLCASSPMGGSPDNSPLHFGNGTRLTVT.

This clone was counted only a few times. This chain joins TRBV6-2 or TRBV6-3 and TRBJ1-5, with TRBD1 as a possible D gene (5 bases). The CDR3 is 17 amino acids. Trimming took 6 bases from V and 4 from J, leaving 22 bases between them. Germline assignment: CDR1 MNHEY and CDR2 SVGEGT. The CDR3 nucleotides read TGTGCCAGCAGCCCTATGGATGGGGGACGGGAAAATCAGCCCCAGCATTTT. This sequence encodes CASSPMDGGRENQPQHF.

The genes are TRBV5-1 and TRBJ1-5, with TRBD1 as a possible D gene (5 bases). Germline CDR1 is SGHRS and CDR2 is YFSETQ. Trimming took 0 bases from V and 9 from J, leaving 13 bases between them. This CDR3 region has 14 residues. CDR3 DNA: TGCGCCAGCAGCTTGGACCAGGGAGTTGCGCCCCAGCATTTT. It specifies CASSLDQGVAPQHF.

This chain joins TRBV7-8 and TRBJ1-2; no reliable D call. Germline assignment: CDR1 SGHVS and CDR2 FQNEAQ. This CDR3 comprises 15 residues. Trimming removed 0 bases from V and 3 bases from J, with 11 bases in between. The CDR3 bases are TGTGCCAGCAGCTTAGCAGGATGGGGAGACTATGGCTACACCTTC. This sequence encodes CASSLAGWGDYGYTF. Complete variable domain (other parts from reference TRBV7-8 and TRBJ1-2): GAGVSQSPRYKVAKRGQDVALRCDPISGHVSLFWYQQALGQGPEFLTYFQNEAQLDKSGLPSDRFFAERPEGSVSTLKIQRTQQEDSAVYLCASSLAGWGDYGYTFGSGTRLTVV.

The chain uses TRBV6-5 and TRBJ2-1; 9 bases match TRBD2. From germline, CDR1 is MNHEY and CDR2 SVGAGI. CDR3 length: 15 amino acids. V trimming: 6 bases; J trimming: 4 bases; junction bases outside the gene matches: 7. This chain's CDR3 is CASRVTSGQYNEQFF. Here the CDR3 DNA reads TGTGCCAGCAGGGTGACTAGCGGCCAGTACAATGAGCAGTTCTTC.

The V and J genes are TRBV9 and TRBJ1-2; possible D gene TRBD1, 5 bases. The CDR3 contains 16 residues. V was pared by 4 bases and J by 8 bases, with 24 bases between. Germline V gives CDR1 SGDLS, CDR2 YYNGEE. The CDR3 DNA follows: TGTGCCAGCAGCTCAGGGAGTAGCTGGGCCCTTGGAGGCTACACCTTC. This codes for CASSSGSSWALGGYTF. The whole variable domain, filled in from reference TRBV9 and TRBJ1-2, reads DSGVTQTPKHLITATGQRVTLRCSPRSGDLSVYWYQQSLDQGLQFLIQYYNGEERAKGNILERFSAQQFPDLHSELNLSSLELGDSALYFCASSSGSSWALGGYTFGSGTRLTVV.

The rearrangement uses TRBV5-1 and TRBJ1-2; TRBD1 might be the D (5 bases). Trimming shortened V by 1 base and J by 8 bases, and 12 bases separated the two germline ends. The length of the CDR3 is 13 residues. The germline V gene encodes CDR1 SGHRS and CDR2 YFSETQ. As DNA, the CDR3 is TGCGCCAGCAGCTTGAGGTCGGGGGAAGGCTACACCTTC. It translates to CASSLRSGEGYTF. Full variable domain (missing parts from reference TRBV5-1 and TRBJ1-2): KAGVTQTPRYLIKTRGQQVTLSCSPISGHRSVSWYQQTPGQGLQFLFEYFSETQRNKGNFPGRFSGRQFSNSRSEMNVSTLELGDSALYLCASSLRSGEGYTFGSGTRLTVV.

The CDR3 reads CASSFTHGTTDNEQFF. DNA of the CDR3: TGCGCCAGCAGCTTCACCCACGGGACGACGGACAATGAGCAGTTCTTC. The chain carries TRBV5-1 and TRBJ2-1, with D tentatively TRBD1 or TRBD2 (5 bases each). This CDR3 region has 16 residues. Germline loops: CDR1 SGHRS, CDR2 YFSETQ. Trimming took off 2 bases at V and 5 bases at J, with 17 bases between the two ends.

The rearrangement links TRBV6-6 to TRBJ2-2; D call uncertain. The CDR3 consists of 15 residues. Germline values: CDR1 MNHNY, CDR2 SVGAGI (reference sequence). With 6 bases removed from V and 2 bases from J, the gap between germline ends came to 13 bases. CDR3 in DNA: TGTGCCAGCAGCACAAGGACGGGTAACACCGGGGAGCTGTTTTTT. Protein: CASSTRTGNTGELFF.

V usage is TRBV5-1 and J usage is TRBJ2-1; 11 nucleotides match TRBD2. V shed 0 bases and J 7 bases; nucleotides not matched to a gene: 6. The CDR3 runs 16 residues. Germline assignment: CDR1 SGHRS and CDR2 YFSETQ. In DNA form, the CDR3 reads TGCGCCAGCAGCTTGGCAACTAGCGGGGGAGGGAATGAGCAGTTCTTC. It yields the protein CASSLATSGGGNEQFF. Drawing the rest from reference TRBV5-1 and TRBJ2-1, the complete variable domain is KAGVTQTPRYLIKTRGQQVTLSCSPISGHRSVSWYQQTPGQGLQFLFEYFSETQRNKGNFPGRFSGRQFSNSRSEMNVSTLELGDSALYLCASSLATSGGGNEQFFGPGTRLTVL.

J is TRBJ2-3 and V is TRBV5-8, with D maybe TRBD2 (6 bases). The germline V gene has CDR1 SGHTS and CDR2 YDEGEE. The CDR3 is 16 amino acids. The V end lost 4 bases, the J end lost 3 bases, and 18 bases lay between the germline ends. The CDR3 region is CASSPVGGLGTDTQYF. In DNA form, the CDR3 reads TGTGCCAGCAGCCCGGTCGGGGGTTTGGGGACAGATACGCAGTATTTT.

The chain links TRBV7-3 to TRBJ2-1, with TRBD2 matching 12 bases. This CDR3 has 18 amino acids. J was trimmed by 3 bases and V by 2 bases; bases with no gene match: 8. From germline, CDR1 is SGHTA and CDR2 FQGTGA. In nucleotides, the CDR3 is TGTGCCAGCAGCTTACGGCTAGCGGGGGGGCCGAACTACAATGAGCAGTTCTTC. It encodes CASSLRLAGGPNYNEQFF.

This chain's CDR3 is CASSRLVTDTQYF. DNA for the CDR3: TGTGCCAGCTCAAGACTAGTAACGGATACGCAGTATTTT. The V gene is TRBV18, the J gene TRBJ2-3; the D gene is possibly TRBD2 (6 bases). CDR1 and CDR2 (germline): KGHSH, LQKENI. CDR3 size: 13 residues. V lost 5 bases, J lost 6 bases, and 12 bases lay in between.

The rearrangement uses TRBV2 and TRBJ1-2; 9 bases align to TRBD1. CDR1 SNHLY and CDR2 FYNNEI come from the germline V gene. V lost 7 bases to trimming and J lost 7 bases; unmatched junction nucleotides: 7. This CDR3 comprises 13 residues. As DNA, the CDR3 is TGTGCCAGCACGCCGGGACAGGGATCTGGCTACACCTTC. Residues: CASTPGQGSGYTF.